These 29 T cell receptor beta chains originate from one sample sequenced in a study of cytomegalovirus exposure and HLA in healthy donors. Primers for the PCR totalled 60 Vbeta and 13 Jbeta. Sequencing was performed with immunoSEQ multiplex PCR; in TCRdb, only in-frame clones are kept and a portion is missing. The sample lists 100,000 to 150,000 clones, around four fifths occurring once. The sequenced material came from PBMCs. The receptor set was obtained from a male donor in good health and CMV-seropositive.

J is TRBJ1-1 and V is TRBV27; TRBD1 is a possible D gene (5 bases). This CDR3 is 14 amino acids long. The germline V and J ends were trimmed by 6 bases and 1 base, with 12 bases remaining between them. Germline V gene data show CDR1 as MNHEY and CDR2 as SMNVEV (reference sequence). In nucleotides, the CDR3 is TGTGCCAGCAGCCCGACAGTCCCGAACACTGAAGCTTTCTTT. This codes for CASSPTVPNTEAFF.

This chain joins TRBV6-1 and TRBJ2-2; tentative D call: TRBD2 (5 bases). Trimming pared 3 bases from V and 6 bases from J, leaving 14 bases between. Germline-derived CDR1 and CDR2 are MNHNS and SASEGT. The CDR3 runs 15 residues. The CDR3 loop is CASSEPVKRAGELFF. For the CDR3, the DNA is TGTGCCAGCAGTGAGCCGGTTAAGAGGGCCGGGGAGCTGTTTTTT.

The gene calls are TRBV29-1 and TRBJ2-5; 9 bases are shared with TRBD2. V gave up 8 bases and J gave up 4 bases; unmatched junction bases: 8. Germline V gene sequence: CDR1 SQVTM, CDR2 ANQGSEA. There are 13 residues in the CDR3. CDR3 in amino acids: CSMRAGGRETQYF. The CDR3 bases are TGCAGCATGCGGGCGGGAGGGCGAGAGACCCAGTACTTC. Combining the CDR3 with reference TRBV29-1 and TRBJ2-5 gives the whole variable domain SAVISQKPSRDICQRGTSLTIQCQVDSQVTMMFWYRQQPGQSLTLIATANQGSEATYESGFVIDKFPISRPNLTFSTLTVSNMSPEDSSIYLCSMRAGGRETQYFGPGTRLLVL.

The V and J genes are TRBV29-1 and TRBJ2-1, with a weak D call TRBD2 (6 bases). Trimming took 8 bases from V and 5 from J, leaving 25 bases between them. From germline, CDR1 is SQVTM and CDR2 ANQGSEA. The CDR3 is made up of 16 amino acids. CDR3 sequence (DNA): TGCAGCTCTAGCCGGCGGGGCGGGGTCATCAACAATGAGCAGTTCTTC. This translates into CSSSRRGGVINNEQFF.

In nucleotides, the CDR3 is TGTGCCAGCAGTTACTCGGGGGGGGGCACTGAAGCTTTCTTT. It is translated as CASSYSGGGTEAFF. This chain links TRBV6-6 with TRBJ1-1, with D possibly matching TRBD1 (5 bases). The CDR3 contains 14 residues. Germline assignment: CDR1 MNHNY and CDR2 SVGAGI (reference sequence). The V end was cut by 0 bases, the J end by 4 bases, with 9 bases between.

In this sample, this clone turned up a few times. This chain joins TRBV27 and TRBJ2-5; 7 bases are a match to TRBD2. Germline V gene data show CDR1 as MNHEY and CDR2 as SMNVEV (reference sequence). V gave up 2 bases and J gave up 5 bases; unmatched junction bases: 5. This CDR3 region has 14 residues. CDR3: CASSLTVRGETQYF. CDR3 nucleotides: TGTGCCAGCAGTTTAACGGTGCGGGGGGAGACCCAGTACTTC.

This clone was detected once. The chain is built from TRBV7-2 and TRBJ2-1, with 7 bases lining up with TRBD2. Germline V CDR1 and CDR2: SGHTA, FQGNSA. The CDR3 has 15 amino acids. The ends lost 1 base at V and 4 bases at J; junction bases unmatched: 4. In DNA, the CDR3 is TGTGCCAGCAGCTTAGACGCTAGCGGATACAATGAGCAGTTCTTC. Translating gives CASSLDASGYNEQFF. Full variable domain (remainder filled in from reference TRBV7-2 and TRBJ2-1): GAGVSQSPSNKVTEKGKDVELRCDPISGHTALYWYRQSLGQGLEFLIYFQGNSAPDKSGLPSDRFSAERTGGSVSTLTIQRTQQEDSAVYLCASSLDASGYNEQFFGPGTRLTVL.

The chain joins TRBV28 to TRBJ2-3; possible D gene TRBD1, 5 bases. Deletions cut 5 bases from V and 2 bases from J, with 14 bases between. The germline CDR1 and CDR2 sequences are MDHEN and SYDVKM. There are 15 residues in the CDR3. The CDR3 DNA is TGTGCCAGCAGTCCACCCAGGGCCTACACAGATACGCAGTATTTT. Translating gives CASSPPRAYTDTQYF.

This rearrangement joins TRBV6-5 to TRBJ2-1, with 8 bases that match TRBD2. The J segment lost 5 bases and the V segment lost 5 bases, leaving 5 bases of the junction unmatched. In germline, CDR1 is MNHEY, CDR2 SVGAGI. This CDR3 region has 14 residues. The CDR3 spells CASSPGTSNNEQFF. DNA for the CDR3: TGTGCCAGCAGTCCCGGGACTAGTAACAATGAGCAGTTCTTC.

Of note for this clone: This likely reflects a read error, since a far larger clone is one base away. The V and J genes are TRBV2 and TRBJ1-4, with 7 bases lining up with TRBD1. This CDR3 comprises 13 residues. Per germline, CDR1 SNHLY and CDR2 FYNNEI. CDR3 loop: CASSVSSGDSARF. The CDR3 DNA sequence: TGTGCCAGCAGTGTATCGTCAGGGGACAGCGCCAGATTT.

CDR3 amino acids: CAISESQGGTEAFF. For the CDR3, the DNA is TGTGCCATCAGTGAGTCGCAGGGAGGCACTGAAGCTTTCTTT. The chain employs TRBV10-3 and TRBJ1-1; the D gene is possibly TRBD1 (5 bases). In germline, CDR1 is ENHRY, CDR2 SYGVKD. V was trimmed by 0 bases and J by 4 bases, leaving 9 bases between them. The CDR3 has 14 amino acids.

The V gene is TRBV28, the J gene TRBJ1-5; D not certain. Germline CDR1 is MDHEN and CDR2 is SYDVKM. V was trimmed by 11 bases and J by 2 bases, leaving 22 bases between them. The CDR3 is 16 residues long. The CDR3 loop is CACGSGRYLRNQPQHF. The CDR3 coding sequence is TGTGCCTGCGGATCCGGGAGATATCTGCGCAATCAGCCCCAGCATTTT.

The rearrangement joins TRBV19 to TRBJ1-1; TRBD1 matches at 8 bases. The CDR3 length is 16 residues. CDR1 is LNHDA, CDR2 SQIVND, per germline (reference sequence). J was trimmed by 0 bases and V by 10 bases; bases with no gene match: 13. The CDR3 DNA follows: TGTGCCACTCGTCCGACAGGGGCGGGCTTGAACACTGAAGCTTTCTTT. Residues: CATRPTGAGLNTEAFF.

CDR3 nucleotides: TGTGCCAGCAGTACCGGGACTAGCGGATACAATGAGCAGTTCTTC. This translates into CASSTGTSGYNEQFF. The chain couples TRBV27 to TRBJ2-1, with 11 bases fitting TRBD2. Germline V gene data show CDR1 as MNHEY and CDR2 as SMNVEV (reference sequence). The CDR3 is 15 residues long. The ends lost 5 bases at V and 4 bases at J; junction bases unmatched: 4.

The chain links TRBV5-6 to TRBJ2-7, with a weak D call TRBD2 (8 bases). Germline-derived CDR1 and CDR2 are SGHDT and YYEEEE. The CDR3 runs 15 residues. V was shortened by 7 bases and J by 5 bases, with 22 bases between the two germline ends. CDR3 nucleotides: TGTGCCAGCCGGCGGGGGGCGGGACAGTACGACGAGCAGTACTTC. Encoded protein: CASRRGAGQYDEQYF.

The genes are TRBV5-1 and TRBJ2-5; TRBD2 aligns across 13 bases. Germline CDR1 reads SGHRS; CDR2 reads YFSETQ. The CDR3 sequence is 15 residues long. V dropped 4 bases and J dropped 3; count of bases not matched to a gene: 3. CDR3 DNA sequence: TGCGCCAGCAGCGTGGGACTAGCGGGAAAAGAGACCCAGTACTTC. The encoded protein is CASSVGLAGKETQYF.

The chain is built from TRBV28 and TRBJ2-2, with 8 nucleotides matching TRBD2. Trimming at V came to 7 bases and at J to 6 bases, leaving 7 bases not matched to a gene. Per germline, CDR1 MDHEN and CDR2 SYDVKM. The CDR3 has 14 amino acids. The CDR3, as DNA: TGTGCCAGCAATTCACCGGGAGGGCCCGGGGAGCTGTTTTTT. Protein product: CASNSPGGPGELFF. Full variable domain (remainder filled in from reference TRBV28 and TRBJ2-2): DVKVTQSSRYLVKRTGEKVFLECVQDMDHENMFWYRQDPGLGLRLIYFSYDVKMKEKGDIPEGYSVSREKKERFSLILESASTNQTSMYLCASNSPGGPGELFFGEGSRLTVL.

The chain has TRBV7-2 and TRBJ2-5; 7 positions match TRBD2. The end of the DNA aligns better with TRBJ2-7, so the J call may be wrong. The CDR3 is 14 amino acids. Looked up from germline, CDR1 is SGHTA and CDR2 is FQGNSA. The CDR3 DNA is TGTGCCAGCAGCTCATCTGGCGGGAGCTACGAGCAGTACTTC. Its protein product is CASSSSGGSYEQYF.

This chain links TRBV9 with TRBJ1-1; no clear D. The CDR3 is 18 amino acids. Germline V gene sequence: CDR1 SGDLS, CDR2 YYNGEE. V was clipped by 3 bases and J by 3 bases, with 24 bases between them. The DNA of the CDR3 is TGTGCCAGCAGCGCCCATTCCCTCCAGTCCCAATTGTACACTGAAGCTTTCTTT. Translated: CASSAHSLQSQLYTEAFF. The full variable domain, in which reference TRBV9 and TRBJ1-1 provide the parts outside the CDR3, is DSGVTQTPKHLITATGQRVTLRCSPRSGDLSVYWYQQSLDQGLQFLIQYYNGEERAKGNILERFSAQQFPDLHSELNLSSLELGDSALYFCASSAHSLQSQLYTEAFFGQGTRLTVV.

V is TRBV5-4 and J is TRBJ2-7; D call uncertain. The CDR3 has 13 amino acids. The ends were cut back, 4 bases at V and 5 bases at J, with 13 bases in the middle. Per germline, CDR1 SGHNT and CDR2 YYREEE (reference sequence). CDR3 sequence reads: CASSTVSGDEQYF. As DNA, the CDR3 is TGTGCCAGCAGCACCGTTTCGGGTGACGAGCAGTACTTC.

This clone was observed a handful of times. The CDR3 sequence: CASSEAFLGRRGGQGTNEQYF. The CDR3 DNA is TGTGCCAGCAGTGAAGCCTTTCTGGGCCGGCGTGGGGGACAGGGAACCAACGAGCAGTACTTC. The chain uses TRBV6-1 and TRBJ2-7, with 9 positions matching TRBD1. This CDR3 contains 21 residues. With V trimmed by 0 bases and J by 5 bases, 23 bases remained unmatched. Germline CDR1 is MNHNS and CDR2 is SASEGT.

Only one count was recorded for this clone. V gene TRBV7-9 combines with J gene TRBJ2-7; D not resolved. CDR1 and CDR2 from the germline V gene are SEHNR and FQNEAQ (reference sequence). Trimming shortened V by 5 bases and J by 2 bases, and 16 bases separated the two germline ends. The CDR3 sequence is 15 residues long. This chain's CDR3 is CASSPRLAETYEQYF. The CDR3 nucleotides are TGTGCCAGCAGCCCCCGGCTGGCGGAAACCTACGAGCAGTACTTC.

The V call is TRBV7-3, the J call TRBJ2-1, with 10 positions matching TRBD2. With V trimmed by 5 bases and J by 3 bases, 4 bases remained unmatched. Germline CDR1 reads SGHTA; CDR2 reads FQGTGA. CDR3 length: 15 amino acids. CDR3 sequence: CASSPLAGDYNEQFF. The CDR3 DNA is TGTGCCAGCAGCCCTCTAGCGGGGGACTACAATGAGCAGTTCTTC.

On this clone: At one of its ends the junction is not consistent with the germline gene, which may arise from a read error. V gene TRBV6-5 combines with J gene TRBJ2-4; weak D call: TRBD2 (6 bases). The CDR3 covers 14 residues. CDR1 is MNHEY and CDR2 is SVGAGI in the germline V gene. For the CDR3, the DNA is TGTGCCAGCAAGGTATCACTAGCCAAAAATATTCAGTACTTC. Residues: CASKVSLAKNIQYF.

The chain combines TRBV19 with TRBJ1-4; TRBD1 is a possible D gene (6 bases). The ends were cut back, 3 bases at V and 5 bases at J, with 7 bases in the middle. The CDR3 covers 13 residues. Germline V gene lookup returns CDR1 LNHDA and CDR2 SQIVND (reference sequence). This CDR3 is CASSMQGNEKLFF. The DNA of the CDR3 is TGTGCCAGTAGTATGCAGGGGAATGAAAAACTGTTTTTT.

The rearrangement uses TRBV7-6 and TRBJ1-5; 7 nucleotides agree with TRBD1. Trimming at V came to 5 bases and at J to 6 bases, leaving 4 bases not matched to a gene. The CDR3 is made up of 13 amino acids. Per the germline V gene, CDR1 is SGHVS and CDR2 is FNYEAQ. CDR3 sequence: CASSRGGPQPQHF. The CDR3 bases are TGTGCCAGCAGCCGAGGGGGCCCTCAGCCCCAGCATTTT.

The chain is built from TRBV28 and TRBJ2-7, with 8 nucleotides matching TRBD1. CDR1 is MDHEN, CDR2 SYDVKM, per germline. The CDR3 has 13 residues. With 11 bases clipped from V and 3 bases from J, the junction kept 9 bases outside the gene matches. The CDR3 protein is CASRGQVHYEQYF. CDR3 DNA: TGTGCCTCCCGGGGACAGGTTCACTACGAGCAGTACTTC.

CDR3 sequence (DNA): TGTGCCAGCACCACCTACCAGGGGCACACCGGGGAGCTGTTTTTT. It specifies CASTTYQGHTGELFF. The chain carries TRBV27 and TRBJ2-2, with a possible D match to TRBD1 (6 bases). Per germline, CDR1 MNHEY and CDR2 SMNVEV (reference sequence). Trimming stripped 7 bases from V and 3 bases from J, with 15 bases between. The CDR3 totals 15 residues.

Notes on this clone: The same CDR3 arises from other DNA sequences in this sample as well. The V and J genes are TRBV18 and TRBJ2-7; TRBD2 matches 9 bases. The CDR3 runs to 14 residues. CDR1 and CDR2 (germline): KGHSH, LQKENI. V shed 6 bases, J shed 5 bases, and the junction held 8 bases outside the gene matches. The CDR3 is CASSPGLATDEQYF. As DNA, the CDR3 is TGTGCCAGCTCTCCAGGACTAGCGACCGACGAGCAGTACTTC.